The 22 T cell receptor beta chains below come from one sample, sequenced in a study of blood T cell repertoires in COVID-19. Profiling relied on immunoSEQ multiplex PCR, and the TCRdb table lists in-frame clones only, not all of them. This sample has 55,000 to 65,000 clones, with roughly 79% found just once. The material sequenced was peripheral blood. The receptor source for this set is a man between 60 and 75 years old with acute or convalescent COVID-19.

The chain joins TRBV28 to TRBJ2-1, with D maybe TRBD2 (5 bases). The germline V and J ends were trimmed by 5 bases and 8 bases, with 25 bases remaining between them. This CDR3 spans 17 amino acids. Germline CDR1 and CDR2: MDHEN and SYDVKM. The DNA of the CDR3 is TGTGCCAGCAGTCCCCCACCCCATGGAGGAAATGCTTATGAGCAGTTCTTC. It encodes CASSPPPHGGNAYEQFF.

The chain recombines TRBV4-1 with TRBJ2-3; weak D call: TRBD2 (6 bases). Germline CDR1 MGHRA, CDR2 YSYEKL. This CDR3 region has 15 residues. V was shortened by 3 bases and J by 10 bases, with 20 bases between the two germline ends. The CDR3 region has the DNA TGCGCCAGCAGCCACCGGGGGTTGTCGGGGCCATCGCAGTATTTT. Translating gives CASSHRGLSGPSQYF.

This clone was counted once. V usage is TRBV5-5 and J usage is TRBJ1-3, with D perhaps matching TRBD1 (6 bases). This CDR3 contains 14 residues. Germline V CDR1 and CDR2: SGHKS, YYEKEE (reference sequence). V lost 4 bases to trimming and J lost 4 bases, with 12 bases between them. CDR3 region: CASSPQQGGNTIYF. The DNA of the CDR3 is TGTGCCAGCAGCCCCCAACAGGGAGGAAACACCATATATTTT.

The chain employs TRBV7-8 and TRBJ1-2; possibly TRBD1 for D (6 bases). The CDR3 is 15 amino acids. The germline gives CDR1 SGHVS, CDR2 FQNEAQ. Between the trimmed V and J ends, which lost 2 bases and 0 bases, there was a span of 10 bases. The CDR3 reads CASSLLRTANYGYTF. The CDR3 nucleotides are TGTGCCAGCAGCTTACTTAGGACAGCTAACTATGGCTACACCTTC.

V is TRBV6-6 and J is TRBJ1-4; possibly TRBD1 for D (5 bases). Germline V gives CDR1 MNHNY, CDR2 SVGAGI (reference sequence). Deletions cut 6 bases from V and 8 bases from J, with 16 bases between. The CDR3 contains 14 residues. For the CDR3, the DNA is TGTGCCAGCAGCCCTACGGCACGGGGGGAAAAACTGTTTTTT. Translated, it gives CASSPTARGEKLFF.

V and J are TRBV5-5 and TRBJ1-3, with D maybe TRBD1 (5 bases). Germline V CDR1 and CDR2: SGHKS, YYEKEE (reference sequence). Trimming took off 3 bases at V and 2 bases at J, with 18 bases between the two ends. CDR3 size: 17 residues. This CDR3 reads CASSSAGGLTAGNTIYF. The CDR3 DNA follows: TGTGCCAGCAGCTCAGCGGGGGGACTTACTGCTGGAAACACCATATATTTT. Full variable domain (rest looked up from reference TRBV5-5 and TRBJ1-3): DAGVTQSPTHLIKTRGQQVTLRCSPISGHKSVSWYQQVLGQGPQFIFQYYEKEERGRGNFPDRFSARQFPNYSSELNVNALLLGDSALYLCASSSAGGLTAGNTIYFGEGSWLTVV.

The rearrangement links TRBV27 to TRBJ2-1, with a tentative D call TRBD1 (6 bases). The CDR3 covers 16 residues. The ends were cut back, 6 bases at V and 7 bases at J, with 22 bases in the middle. CDR1 is MNHEY, CDR2 SMNVEV, per germline (reference sequence). In DNA, the CDR3 is TGTGCCAGCAGCTCCCTTCGGGCAGTCCAGGGGAATGAGCAGTTCTTC. As protein: CASSSLRAVQGNEQFF.

This clone was observed a few times. This rearrangement joins TRBV19 to TRBJ1-1; D is unclear. Germline V gene sequence: CDR1 LNHDA, CDR2 SQIVND (reference sequence). The CDR3 is 14 residues long. Between the trimmed V and J ends, which lost 2 bases and 2 bases, there was a span of 9 bases. This chain's CDR3 is CASSILAANTEAFF. The CDR3 region has the DNA TGTGCCAGTAGTATACTAGCAGCTAACACTGAAGCTTTCTTT. The full variable domain, its missing parts supplied by reference TRBV19 and TRBJ1-1, is DGGITQSPKYLFRKEGQNVTLSCEQNLNHDAMYWYRQDPGQGLRLIYYSQIVNDFQKGDIAEGYSVSREKKESFPLTVTSAQKNPTAFYLCASSILAANTEAFFGQGTRLTVV.

The chain has TRBV14 and TRBJ1-2; no definite D call. This CDR3 has 14 residues. From germline, CDR1 is SGHDN and CDR2 FVKESK. Trimming took 0 bases from V and 8 from J, leaving 13 bases between them. In nucleotides, the CDR3 is TGTGCCAGCAGCCAAGAAGAGGGCATAGGGGGCTACACCTTC. Its translation: CASSQEEGIGGYTF.

CDR3 residues: CASIGTPGGTDTQYF. The CDR3 nucleotides are TGTGCCAGCATAGGAACCCCAGGGGGGACAGATACGCAGTATTTT. V is TRBV2 and J is TRBJ2-3; a weak D match, TRBD1 (7 bases). Trimming pared 7 bases from V and 3 bases from J, leaving 17 bases between. CDR3 length equals 15 residues. Germline assignment: CDR1 SNHLY and CDR2 FYNNEI. Together with reference TRBV2 and TRBJ2-3, the CDR3 gives the full variable domain: EPEVTQTPSHQVTQMGQEVILRCVPISNHLYFYWYRQILGQKVEFLVSFYNNEISEKSEIFDDQFSVERPDGSNFTLKIRSTKLEDSAMYFCASIGTPGGTDTQYFGPGTRLTVL.

V is TRBV4-1 and J is TRBJ2-1; 8 bases line up with TRBD1. Losses at the gene ends were 4 bases for V and 0 bases for J; bases not matched to a gene: 8. The CDR3 extends over 17 amino acids. Germline V lookup: CDR1 MGHRA, CDR2 YSYEKL. The CDR3, as DNA: TGCGCCAGCAGCCTCCGGACAGGGAAAAGCTCCTACAATGAGCAGTTCTTC. Translating gives CASSLRTGKSSYNEQFF.

This chain uses TRBV5-5 with TRBJ1-4; weak D call: TRBD1 (6 bases). V was trimmed by 2 bases and J by 8 bases, leaving 16 bases between them. Germline lookup yields CDR1 SGHKS and CDR2 YYEKEE (reference sequence). There are 15 residues in the CDR3. The CDR3 DNA reads TGTGCCAGCAGCTTAGGTAGGGGGTTAGGAGAAAAACTGTTTTTT. Its protein product is CASSLGRGLGEKLFF.

The genes are TRBV6-5 and TRBJ2-7; 7 bases map to TRBD1. Unmatched junction bases numbered 9, after V lost 6 bases and J lost 7 bases. The CDR3 is 13 amino acids. Germline V gene lookup returns CDR1 MNHEY and CDR2 SVGAGI. The chain's CDR3 is CASSATGMREQYF. For the CDR3, the DNA is TGTGCCAGCAGCGCGACAGGGATGAGGGAGCAGTACTTC.

The CDR3, as DNA: TGTGCCAGCTCACCGGGGCCAGGTAAACCTGGAAACACCATATATTTT. Amino acids: CASSPGPGKPGNTIYF. The chain joins TRBV18 to TRBJ1-3; maybe TRBD1 (5 bases). This CDR3 has 16 amino acids. Germline CDR1 KGHSH, CDR2 LQKENI. The V gene lost 3 bases and the J gene lost 2 bases, with 14 bases spanning the gap.

This clone was picked up one time. V usage is TRBV2 and J usage is TRBJ1-5; the match to TRBD1 covers 9 bases. Per the germline V gene, CDR1 is SNHLY and CDR2 is FYNNEI. Losses at the gene ends were 8 bases for V and 6 bases for J; bases not matched to a gene: 8. The CDR3 is 14 amino acids. CDR3 protein: CASGYRGLGQPQHF. CDR3 sequence (DNA): TGTGCCAGCGGATACAGGGGGCTAGGTCAGCCCCAGCATTTT.

This chain connects TRBV11-2 to TRBJ2-5; perhaps TRBD2 as D (6 bases). V dropped 1 base and J dropped 1 base, with 16 bases sitting between them. Germline loops: CDR1 SGHAT, CDR2 FQNNGV. CDR3 length: 17 amino acids. In DNA form, the CDR3 reads TGTGCCAGCAGCTTAGTATTTGGAGGGACCCTCCAAGAGACCCAGTACTTC. Translation: CASSLVFGGTLQETQYF.

The CDR3 nucleotides are TGTGCCAGCATCCGGAACAGGGCGGAGACCCAGTACTTC. Translated: CASIRNRAETQYF. This rearrangement joins TRBV6-5 to TRBJ2-5, with D maybe TRBD1 (6 bases). CDR3 length equals 13 residues. Germline CDR1 MNHEY, CDR2 SVGAGI. V gave up 7 bases and J gave up 5 bases, with 14 bases separating them.

The CDR3 region has the DNA TGTGCCTCCCTCGCCCTATCTGGAAACACCATATATTTT. The encoded protein is CASLALSGNTIYF. The gene calls are TRBV30 and TRBJ1-3; D is unresolved. The length of the CDR3 is 13 residues. V was shortened by 7 bases and J by 1 base, with 11 bases between the two germline ends. Germline values: CDR1 GTSNPN, CDR2 SVGIG (reference sequence).

DNA of the CDR3: TGTGCCAGCTCACCCGGGACAGCCGGTGAGCAGTTCTTC. It codes for CASSPGTAGEQFF. The V call is TRBV18, the J call TRBJ2-1; 7 bases map to TRBD1. The CDR3 loop spans 13 amino acids. The germline CDR1 and CDR2 sequences are KGHSH and LQKENI. With 3 bases clipped from V and 9 bases from J, the junction kept 5 bases outside the gene matches.

This chain connects TRBV19 to TRBJ2-6, with D possibly matching TRBD2 (5 bases). Trimming took 5 bases from V and 12 from J, leaving 17 bases between them. Germline CDR1 reads LNHDA; CDR2 reads SQIVND (reference sequence). This CDR3 is 14 amino acids long. CDR3 sequence (DNA): TGTGCCAGTAGTCCCTGGACTGCTCCTAGCGTCCTGACTTTC. This translates into CASSPWTAPSVLTF.

The chain has TRBV7-2 and TRBJ2-1; 9 positions agree with TRBD1. This CDR3 is built from 17 residues. Germline CDR1 SGHTA, CDR2 FQGNSA. Losses at the gene ends were 4 bases for V and 2 bases for J; bases not matched to a gene: 9. CDR3 region: CASSSQGTGTPYNEQFF. DNA of the CDR3: TGTGCCAGCAGCTCGCAGGGGACAGGGACCCCCTACAATGAGCAGTTCTTC.

In this sample, this clone turned up a few times. The rearrangement joins TRBV5-1 to TRBJ1-1; D not certain. Germline lookup yields CDR1 SGHRS and CDR2 YFSETQ. The CDR3 loop spans 15 amino acids. The V end lost 4 bases, the J end lost 4 bases, and 17 bases lay between the germline ends. The CDR3 protein is CASSNQAAGFTEAFF. The CDR3 DNA is TGCGCCAGCAGCAATCAAGCGGCGGGGTTCACTGAAGCTTTCTTT.